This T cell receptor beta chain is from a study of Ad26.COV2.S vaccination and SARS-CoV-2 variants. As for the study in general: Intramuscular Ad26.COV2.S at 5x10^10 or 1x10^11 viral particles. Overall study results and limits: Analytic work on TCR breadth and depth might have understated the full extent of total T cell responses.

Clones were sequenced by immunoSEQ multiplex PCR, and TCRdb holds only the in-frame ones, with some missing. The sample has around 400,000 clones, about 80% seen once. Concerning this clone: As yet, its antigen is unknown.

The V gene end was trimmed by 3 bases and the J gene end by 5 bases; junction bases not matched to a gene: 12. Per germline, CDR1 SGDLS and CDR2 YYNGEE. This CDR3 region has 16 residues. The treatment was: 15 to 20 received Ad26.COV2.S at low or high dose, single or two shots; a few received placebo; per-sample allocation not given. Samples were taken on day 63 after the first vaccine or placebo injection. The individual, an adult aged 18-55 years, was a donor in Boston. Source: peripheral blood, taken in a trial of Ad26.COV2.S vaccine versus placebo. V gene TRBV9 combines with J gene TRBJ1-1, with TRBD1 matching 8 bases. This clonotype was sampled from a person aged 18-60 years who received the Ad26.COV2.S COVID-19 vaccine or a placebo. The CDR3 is CASSEAGQAPVTEAFF. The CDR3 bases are TGTGCCAGCAGCGAAGCGGGACAGGCCCCGGTGACTGAAGCTTTCTTT.